The 2 T cell receptor beta chains presented below share a single source sample, sequenced in a study of T cell responses to AZD1222 COVID-19 vaccine. Clones were read by immunoSEQ multiplex PCR, and TCRdb kept only the in-frame ones, dropping some. Here the sample spans more than 70,000 clones, over 75% being singletons. The sample was peripheral blood, taken 28 days after the second AZD1222 dose. These receptors came from an adult who received the AZD1222 COVID-19 vaccine.

V is TRBV13 and J is TRBJ1-4, with D possibly matching TRBD1 (5 bases). This CDR3 is 14 amino acids long. CDR1 PRHDT and CDR2 FYEKMQ come from the germline V gene (reference sequence). V was trimmed by 2 bases and J by 10 bases, leaving 14 bases between them. DNA of the CDR3: TGTGCCAGCAGCTTACGAAGAGGGACTGCAAAACTGTTTTTT. It yields the protein CASSLRRGTAKLFF. The whole variable domain, remainder taken from reference TRBV13 and TRBJ1-4, is AAGVIQSPRHLIKEKRETATLKCYPIPRHDTVYWYQQGPGQDPQFLISFYEKMQSDKGSIPDRFSAQQFSDYHSELNMSSLELGDSALYFCASSLRRGTAKLFFGSGTQLSVL.

Only one count was recorded for this clone. The gene calls are TRBV30 and TRBJ1-1; TRBD1 is a possible D gene (5 bases). The CDR3 length is 14 residues. Germline CDR1 GTSNPN, CDR2 SVGIG (reference sequence). Trimming removed 5 bases at V and 4 bases at J, with 17 bases between. DNA for the CDR3: TGTGCCTGGCACCCCAGGGACCCCGCCACTGAAGCTTTCTTT. Its translation: CAWHPRDPATEAFF.